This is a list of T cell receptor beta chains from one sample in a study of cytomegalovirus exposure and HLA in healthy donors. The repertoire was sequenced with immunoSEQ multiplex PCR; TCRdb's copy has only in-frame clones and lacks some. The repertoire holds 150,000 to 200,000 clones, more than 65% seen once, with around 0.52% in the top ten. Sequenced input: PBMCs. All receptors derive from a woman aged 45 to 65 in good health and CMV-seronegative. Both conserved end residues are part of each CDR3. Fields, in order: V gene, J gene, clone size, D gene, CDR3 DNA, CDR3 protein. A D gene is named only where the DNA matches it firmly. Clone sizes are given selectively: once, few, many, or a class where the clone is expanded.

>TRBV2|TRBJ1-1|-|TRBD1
TGTGCCAGCAGTGCTGGTGGGACAGGTTTTTTTGGTACTTTCTTT
CASSAGGTGFFGTFF
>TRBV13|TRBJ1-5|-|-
TGTGCCAGCAGCTTAGGCCTAGGTCAGCCCCAGCATTTT
CASSLGLGQPQHF
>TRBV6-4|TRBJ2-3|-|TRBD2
TGTGCCAGCAGTGACTACGTGATCGGCGGGAGGGCCCTTCAGGTAGATACGCAGTATTTT
CASSDYVIGGRALQVDTQYF
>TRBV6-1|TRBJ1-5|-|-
TGTGCCAGCAGTGAAGTAGGGGTTGTACAGCCCCAGCATTTT
CASSEVGVVQPQHF
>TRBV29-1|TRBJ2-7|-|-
TGCAGCGTTTTCTCTCCGGAGAACTACGAGCAGTACTTC
CSVFSPENYEQYF
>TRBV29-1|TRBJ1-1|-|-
TGCAGCGTTGAGCCAGGGTCTGATGATGACACTGAAGCTTTCTTT
CSVEPGSDDDTEAFF
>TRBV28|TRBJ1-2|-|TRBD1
TGTGCCAGCAGACCAACAGGGGAAGGCTACACCTTC
CASRPTGEGYTF
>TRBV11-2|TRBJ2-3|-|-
TGTGCCAGCAGCTTAGGATCGGTGATAGATACGCAGTATTTT
CASSLGSVIDTQYF
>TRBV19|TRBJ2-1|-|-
TGTGCCAGTACCCTCTACAATGAGCAGTTCTTC
CASTLYNEQFF
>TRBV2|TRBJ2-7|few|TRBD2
TGTGCCAGCAGTACTGGACTAGCGGGAGCCTACGAGCAGTACTTC
CASSTGLAGAYEQYF
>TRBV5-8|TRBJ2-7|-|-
TGTGCCAGCAGCTTCCCCACCGATACCAGGTACGAGCAGTACTTC
CASSFPTDTRYEQYF
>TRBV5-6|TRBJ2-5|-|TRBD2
TGTGCCAGCAGCCCCGTCGGGGGGGGTGGATTAGCTATGACGACCCAGTACTTC
CASSPVGGGGLAMTTQYF
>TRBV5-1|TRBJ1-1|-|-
TGCGCCAGCAGCTCGAACGGGGGGGACACTGAAGCTTTCTTT
CASSSNGGDTEAFF
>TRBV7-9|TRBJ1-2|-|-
TGTGCCAGCAGCGCCGCCGGGGGGGATGGCTACACCTTC
CASSAAGGDGYTF
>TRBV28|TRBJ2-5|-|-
TGTGCCAGCAGGAGGGGGTGGCAAGAGACCCAGTACTTC
CASRRGWQETQYF
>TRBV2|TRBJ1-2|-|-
TGTGCCAGCAGTGGGGCAGAGAGCCTGCGCACCTTC
CASSGAESLRTF
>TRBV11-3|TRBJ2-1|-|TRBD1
TGTGCCAGCAGCCACAGGGGAGAGCAGTTCTTC
CASSHRGEQFF